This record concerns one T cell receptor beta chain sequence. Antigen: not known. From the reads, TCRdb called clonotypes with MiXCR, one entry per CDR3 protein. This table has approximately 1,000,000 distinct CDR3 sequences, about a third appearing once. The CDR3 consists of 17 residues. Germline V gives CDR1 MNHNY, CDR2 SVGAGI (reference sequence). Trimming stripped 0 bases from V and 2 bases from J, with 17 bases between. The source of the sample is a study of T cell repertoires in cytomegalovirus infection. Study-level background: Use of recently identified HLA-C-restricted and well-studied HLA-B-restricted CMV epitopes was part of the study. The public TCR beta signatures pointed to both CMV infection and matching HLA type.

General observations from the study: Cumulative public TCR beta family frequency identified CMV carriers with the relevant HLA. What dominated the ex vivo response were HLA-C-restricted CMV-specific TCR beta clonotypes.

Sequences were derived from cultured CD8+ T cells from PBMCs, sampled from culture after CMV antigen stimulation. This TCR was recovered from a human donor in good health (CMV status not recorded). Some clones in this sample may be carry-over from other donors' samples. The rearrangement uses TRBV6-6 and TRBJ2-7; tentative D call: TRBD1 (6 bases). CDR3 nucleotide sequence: TGTGCCAGCAGTTACTCTCCCCCGAGGACAGACCCCTACGAGCAGTACTTC. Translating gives CASSYSPPRTDPYEQYF.